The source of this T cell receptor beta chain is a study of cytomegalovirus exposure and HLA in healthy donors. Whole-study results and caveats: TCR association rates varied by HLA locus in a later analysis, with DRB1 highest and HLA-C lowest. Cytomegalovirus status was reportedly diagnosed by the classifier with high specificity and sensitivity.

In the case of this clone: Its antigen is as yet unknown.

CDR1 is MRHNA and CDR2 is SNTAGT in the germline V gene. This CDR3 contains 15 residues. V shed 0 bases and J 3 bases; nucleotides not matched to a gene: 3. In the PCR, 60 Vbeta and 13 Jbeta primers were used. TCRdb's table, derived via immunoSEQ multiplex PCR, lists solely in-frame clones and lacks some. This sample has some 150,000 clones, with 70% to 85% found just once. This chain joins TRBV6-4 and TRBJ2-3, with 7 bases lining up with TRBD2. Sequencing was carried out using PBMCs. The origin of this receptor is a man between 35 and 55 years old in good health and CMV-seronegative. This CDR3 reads CASSDSEGGTDTQYF. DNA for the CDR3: TGTGCCAGCAGTGACTCTGAGGGAGGGACAGATACGCAGTATTTT.